The clone carrying this T cell receptor (beta chain) was seen only a few times. Its specificity is not known. This specimen includes other DNA sequences encoding the same CDR3. The data originate from a study of beta chain features in type 1 diabetes. V was pared by 0 bases and J by 0 bases, with 9 bases between. Germline CDR1 and CDR2: SGHRS and YFSETQ. There are 16 residues in the CDR3. cDNA synthesis used the whole RNA isolate, giving expressed TCRB sequences. Clones were read by immunoSEQ multiplex PCR, and TCRdb kept only the in-frame ones, dropping some. The sample includes over 150,000 clones, approximately 8.1% of them seen just once. Findings of the study overall: Type 1 diabetes patients had TCRB CDR3s that were shorter (moderately but significantly so) in all four CD4+ subsets. A possible short-template PCR bias applies equally to patients and controls.

The sequence was obtained from a woman in her forties with type 1 diabetes. The chain joins TRBV5-1 to TRBJ2-2; weak D call: TRBD1 (6 bases). The material sequenced was central memory CD4+ T cells from blood. The CDR3 sequence: CASSLAGVANTGELFF. The DNA of the CDR3 is TGCGCCAGCAGCTTGGCAGGGGTTGCGAACACCGGGGAGCTGTTTTTT.